Presented here are 19 T cell receptor beta chains from one specimen sequenced in a study of T cell responses to AZD1222 COVID-19 vaccine (dated by TCRdb to the early 2020s). Library preparation employed the immunoSEQ multiplex PCR assay. TCRdb took this table from immuneACCESS and kept in-frame rearrangements with V and J called. Such tables lack part of the clones; where checked against another copy, unresolved V genes explain under half of the gap, and the rest is unexplained. The sample table shows roughly 75,000 clones, and around 83% are seen once. 8% to 10% of the sample is taken by the ten largest. The label giving this sample's time point can be read as: baseline before first vaccination. This sample comprised peripheral blood, obtained on day 0 of AZD1222 vaccination. These receptors all come from an adult in good health.

The chain joins TRBV4-2 to TRBJ2-5; tentative D call: TRBD2 (7 bases). The V end was cut by 2 bases, the J end by 1 base, with 14 bases between. The CDR3 loop spans 16 amino acids. Germline loops: CDR1 LGHNA, CDR2 YNFKEQ. The CDR3 nucleotides are TGTGCCAGCAGCCAATCCCTGGCGGGGGCCCAAGAGACCCAGTACTTC. It yields the protein CASSQSLAGAQETQYF.

This clone came up once. The chain couples TRBV7-2 to TRBJ1-1, with D unclear. The CDR3 runs 14 residues. V lost 1 base to trimming and J lost 7 bases, with 13 bases between them. Germline values: CDR1 SGHTA, CDR2 FQGNSA. This chain's CDR3 is CASSLDRAVFEAFF. The CDR3 DNA reads as TGTGCCAGCAGCTTAGACAGAGCCGTATTTGAAGCTTTCTTT.

The V gene is TRBV19, the J gene TRBJ1-5, with D possibly TRBD1 on 5 matching bases. CDR1 and CDR2 (germline): LNHDA, SQIVND (reference sequence). V was clipped by 3 bases and J by 6 bases, with 12 bases between them. This CDR3 is built from 14 residues. CDR3 protein: CASSIGRGGQPQHF. The CDR3 bases are TGTGCCAGTAGTATCGGACGCGGGGGTCAGCCCCAGCATTTT.

Within the sample, this clone is medium-sized. The chain employs TRBV7-2 and TRBJ1-5; D unclear. The germline V gene has CDR1 SGHTA and CDR2 FQGNSA. V lost 6 bases and J 7 bases, leaving 16 bases between the germline ends. This CDR3 has 14 amino acids. The CDR3 nucleotides are TGTGCCAGCAGGGAAGGGCCCGATGGACAGCCCCAGCATTTT. It is translated as CASREGPDGQPQHF. The whole variable domain, remainder taken from reference TRBV7-2 and TRBJ1-5, is GAGVSQSPSNKVTEKGKDVELRCDPISGHTALYWYRQSLGQGLEFLIYFQGNSAPDKSGLPSDRFSAERTGGSVSTLTIQRTQQEDSAVYLCASREGPDGQPQHFGDGTRLSIL.

The chain couples TRBV3-1 (or the pseudogene TRBV3-2) to TRBJ1-1; a weak D match, TRBD1 (5 bases). Between the trimmed V and J ends, which lost 2 bases and 2 bases, there was a span of 9 bases. The CDR3 loop spans 14 amino acids. CDR1 is LGHDT and CDR2 is YNNKEL in the germline V gene (reference sequence). The CDR3 protein is CASSQWDVNTEAFF. The CDR3 DNA reads TGTGCCAGCAGCCAATGGGACGTTAACACTGAAGCTTTCTTT.

V is TRBV15 and J is TRBJ1-2; the D gene is possibly TRBD1 (5 bases). Germline loops: CDR1 LNHNV, CDR2 YYDKDF (reference sequence). The length of the CDR3 is 14 residues. V lost 3 bases, J lost 0 bases, and 8 bases lay in between. The CDR3 region has the DNA TGTGCCACCAGCAGCCAGGGTCCTAACTATGGCTACACCTTC. Protein sequence: CATSSQGPNYGYTF.

The CDR3 protein is CASSLVGSNYGYTF. CDR3 DNA: TGTGCCAGCAGCTTAGTTGGATCCAACTATGGCTACACCTTC. This chain links TRBV7-9 with TRBJ1-2, with D uncertain. In germline, CDR1 is SEHNR, CDR2 FQNEAQ (reference sequence). The CDR3 sequence is 14 residues long. The V and J ends lost 1 base and 2 bases respectively, with 8 bases between them.

This clone was detected a few times. The chain couples TRBV6-4 to TRBJ1-5; 8 bases fit TRBD1. CDR1 MRHNA and CDR2 SNTAGT come from the germline V gene. Trimming removed 4 bases from V and 3 bases from J; junction bases left unmatched: 11. This CDR3 contains 17 residues. As DNA, the CDR3 is TGTGCCAGCAGTGTCTCACCCAGGGGGCGATACAATCAGCCCCAGCATTTT. It specifies CASSVSPRGRYNQPQHF.

V and J are TRBV9 and TRBJ1-1; D is undetermined. This CDR3 is 14 amino acids long. V was cut by 0 bases and J by 4 bases, with 10 bases left in between. The germline V gene encodes CDR1 SGDLS and CDR2 YYNGEE. The CDR3 sequence is CASSVGSFRTEAFF. CDR3 DNA sequence: TGTGCCAGCAGCGTAGGCTCCTTTCGCACTGAAGCTTTCTTT. Full variable domain (rest looked up from reference TRBV9 and TRBJ1-1): DSGVTQTPKHLITATGQRVTLRCSPRSGDLSVYWYQQSLDQGLQFLIQYYNGEERAKGNILERFSAQQFPDLHSELNLSSLELGDSALYFCASSVGSFRTEAFFGQGTRLTVV.

The CDR3 sequence is CASSYTGTQYF. The CDR3 DNA sequence: TGTGCCAGCAGTTACACCGGTACGCAGTATTTT. The chain carries TRBV6-5 and TRBJ2-3, with D uncertain. Germline V gene data show CDR1 as MNHEY and CDR2 as SVGAGI. Trimming cost V 2 bases and J 8 bases, with 5 bases left between them. The CDR3 loop spans 11 amino acids.

The chain has TRBV6-1 and TRBJ1-2; 12 bases map to TRBD1. V dropped 1 base and J dropped 8; count of bases not matched to a gene: 2. This CDR3 contains 14 residues. Germline V gives CDR1 MNHNS, CDR2 SASEGT. CDR3 nucleotide sequence: TGTGCCAGCAGTGAAGAAGGGACAGGGGGCGGCTACACCTTC. Amino acids: CASSEEGTGGGYTF.

This chain links TRBV7-6 with TRBJ2-1; D remains ambiguous. The CDR3 length is 12 residues. Germline CDR1 is SGHVS and CDR2 is FNYEAQ. The V end was cut by 5 bases, the J end by 4 bases, with 6 bases between. CDR3 loop: CASSPGYNEQFF. The CDR3 nucleotides are TGTGCCAGCAGCCCGGGTTACAATGAGCAGTTCTTC.

V gene TRBV9 combines with J gene TRBJ1-1, with a weak D call TRBD1 (5 bases). The CDR3 length is 16 residues. V lost 0 bases, J lost 1 base, and 13 bases lay in between. The germline CDR1 and CDR2 sequences are SGDLS and YYNGEE. This CDR3 is CASSVARQGGNTEAFF. The DNA of the CDR3 is TGTGCCAGCAGCGTAGCTCGGCAGGGAGGGAACACTGAAGCTTTCTTT. Full variable domain (missing parts from reference TRBV9 and TRBJ1-1): DSGVTQTPKHLITATGQRVTLRCSPRSGDLSVYWYQQSLDQGLQFLIQYYNGEERAKGNILERFSAQQFPDLHSELNLSSLELGDSALYFCASSVARQGGNTEAFFGQGTRLTVV.

The chain has TRBV28 and TRBJ1-5; a weak D match, TRBD1 (5 bases). Germline CDR1 MDHEN, CDR2 SYDVKM. V dropped 5 bases and J dropped 6 bases, with 17 bases sitting between them. This CDR3 has 15 amino acids. DNA for the CDR3: TGTGCCAGCAGTCCCCCTACGGGGGAAAGTCAGCCCCAGCATTTT. It translates to CASSPPTGESQPQHF. Full variable domain (rest looked up from reference TRBV28 and TRBJ1-5): DVKVTQSSRYLVKRTGEKVFLECVQDMDHENMFWYRQDPGLGLRLIYFSYDVKMKEKGDIPEGYSVSREKKERFSLILESASTNQTSMYLCASSPPTGESQPQHFGDGTRLSIL.

The sample holds a few counts of this clone. The V gene is TRBV19, the J gene TRBJ2-1; D gene ambiguous. The germline V gene has CDR1 LNHDA and CDR2 SQIVND (reference sequence). CDR3 length: 14 residues. V lost 1 base to trimming and J lost 1 base, with 5 bases between them. The DNA of the CDR3 is TGTGCCAGTAGTATAGGCAGTTCCTACAATGAGCAGTTCTTC. Translating gives CASSIGSSYNEQFF.

The rearrangement links TRBV5-1 to TRBJ1-3; a possible D gene is TRBD1 (6 bases). The CDR3 spans 14 residues. Per the germline V gene, CDR1 is SGHRS and CDR2 is YFSETQ. Trimming took 5 bases from V and 6 from J, leaving 15 bases between them. The CDR3 sequence: CASRSAGAENTIYF. For the CDR3, the DNA is TGCGCCAGCAGATCAGCAGGGGCGGAAAACACCATATATTTT.

This clone is a singleton in its sample. The genes are TRBV2 and TRBJ2-7; D is ambiguous. From germline, CDR1 is SNHLY and CDR2 FYNNEI. This CDR3 is 14 amino acids long. V gave up 6 bases and J gave up 0 bases, with 12 bases separating them. The CDR3 region has the DNA TGTGCCAGCAGGGCGTATAGACCCTCCTACGAGCAGTACTTC. It translates to CASRAYRPSYEQYF.

This clone was found a few times. J is TRBJ2-4 and V is TRBV7-8; possible D gene TRBD2, 6 bases. The CDR3 totals 19 residues. Germline-derived CDR1 and CDR2 are SGHVS and FQNEAQ. The V gene lost 4 bases and the J gene lost 0 bases, with 22 bases spanning the gap. The DNA for the CDR3 is TGTGCCAGCAGCTCACCGGACTATCAACCTAATATAGCCAAAAACATTCAGTACTTC. Encoded protein: CASSSPDYQPNIAKNIQYF.

The chain couples TRBV9 to TRBJ2-1; 7 nucleotides match TRBD2. Per germline, CDR1 SGDLS and CDR2 YYNGEE. The CDR3 has 15 residues. With 3 bases clipped from V and 8 bases from J, the junction kept 11 bases outside the gene matches. CDR3 loop: CASSATSPKTDEQFF. The CDR3 coding sequence is TGTGCCAGCAGCGCGACTAGCCCGAAAACCGATGAGCAGTTCTTC. Full variable domain (outside the CDR3, taken from reference TRBV9 and TRBJ2-1): DSGVTQTPKHLITATGQRVTLRCSPRSGDLSVYWYQQSLDQGLQFLIQYYNGEERAKGNILERFSAQQFPDLHSELNLSSLELGDSALYFCASSATSPKTDEQFFGPGTRLTVL.